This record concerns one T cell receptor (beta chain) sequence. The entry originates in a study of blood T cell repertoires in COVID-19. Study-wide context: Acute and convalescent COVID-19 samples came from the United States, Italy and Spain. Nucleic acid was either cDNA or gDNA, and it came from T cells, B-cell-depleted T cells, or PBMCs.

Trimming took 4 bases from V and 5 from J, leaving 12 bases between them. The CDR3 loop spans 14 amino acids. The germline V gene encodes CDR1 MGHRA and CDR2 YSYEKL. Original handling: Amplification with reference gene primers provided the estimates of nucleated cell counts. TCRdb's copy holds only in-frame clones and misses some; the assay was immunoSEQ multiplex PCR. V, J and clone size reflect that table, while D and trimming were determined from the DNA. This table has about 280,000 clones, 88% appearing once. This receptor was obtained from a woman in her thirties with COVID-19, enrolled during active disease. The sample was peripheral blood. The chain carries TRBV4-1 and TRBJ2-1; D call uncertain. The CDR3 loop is CASSLEMADNEQFF. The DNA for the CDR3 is TGCGCCAGCAGCCTAGAGATGGCAGACAATGAGCAGTTCTTC.